This T cell receptor beta chain was captured by sequencing in a study of blood T cell repertoires in COVID-19. There are 13 residues in the CDR3. V lost 6 bases and J lost 3, with 12 bases in between. Profiled with immunoSEQ multiplex PCR; TCRdb holds only in-frame clones, not every one. Among about 150,000 clones listed, 80% were seen once. The chain employs TRBV12-3 or TRBV12-4 and TRBJ2-7; tentatively, D is TRBD2 (6 bases). The sequence was obtained from a man aged 60 to 69 with acute or convalescent COVID-19. The sample taken for sequencing was peripheral blood. This CDR3 is CASSAGRFYEQYF. The CDR3 DNA is TGTGCCAGCAGCGCGGGACGTTTCTACGAGCAGTACTTC.